Listed here are 23 T cell receptor beta chains from one sample, sequenced in a study of blood T cell repertoires in COVID-19. Data came from immunoSEQ multiplex PCR; TCRdb stores just in-frame clones and leaves some out. The repertoire holds some 270,000 clones, with 80% to 90% as singletons. The sample was PBMCs or T cells enriched from blood (not recorded which). The receptors here all came from a woman in her forties or fifties who had been exposed to COVID-19.

The V call is TRBV2, the J call TRBJ2-1; TRBD2 is a possible D gene (6 bases). Germline CDR1 SNHLY, CDR2 FYNNEI. V shed 8 bases and J shed 1 base, with 15 bases lying between them. The CDR3 consists of 15 residues. The CDR3 spells CASGGRRLSYNEQFF. The CDR3 DNA reads as TGTGCCAGCGGAGGGCGCCGTCTGTCCTACAATGAGCAGTTCTTC. The full variable domain, with the rest looked up from reference TRBV2 and TRBJ2-1, is EPEVTQTPSHQVTQMGQEVILRCVPISNHLYFYWYRQILGQKVEFLVSFYNNEISEKSEIFDDQFSVERPDGSNFTLKIRSTKLEDSAMYFCASGGRRLSYNEQFFGPGTRLTVL.

This rearrangement joins TRBV24-1 to TRBJ1-5; 7 bases agree with TRBD1. The CDR3 covers 15 residues. Germline CDR1 reads KGHDR; CDR2 reads SFDVKD. V lost 2 bases and J lost 9; bases outside the gene matches: 9. CDR3 nucleotides: TGTGCCACCAGTGATTCCGGACAGGTTTCACGGCCCCAGCATTTT. Protein sequence: CATSDSGQVSRPQHF.

This rearrangement joins TRBV7-2 to TRBJ1-5, with D possibly matching TRBD1 (5 bases). Trimming stripped 5 bases from V and 6 bases from J, with 14 bases between. The CDR3 sequence is 14 residues long. Germline lookup yields CDR1 SGHTA and CDR2 FQGNSA. Here the CDR3 reads CASSLTDSFQPQHF. The CDR3 nucleotides read TGTGCCAGCAGCCTAACTGACAGTTTTCAGCCCCAGCATTTT.

J is TRBJ1-4 and V is TRBV7-9; D might be TRBD1 (6 bases). The CDR3 covers 12 residues. V was clipped by 5 bases and J by 5 bases, with 6 bases between them. The germline gives CDR1 SEHNR, CDR2 FQNEAQ (reference sequence). For the CDR3, the DNA is TGTGCCAGCAGCCAGGGGAATGAAAAACTGTTTTTT. It is translated as CASSQGNEKLFF.

The rearrangement links TRBV30 to TRBJ1-2; weak D call: TRBD1 (5 bases). The CDR3 loop spans 15 amino acids. Deletions cut 0 bases from V and 0 bases from J, with 11 bases between. Germline loops: CDR1 GTSNPN, CDR2 SVGIG (reference sequence). CDR3 sequence: CAWSVSGIPNYGYTF. CDR3 sequence (DNA): TGTGCCTGGAGTGTATCAGGGATCCCTAACTATGGCTACACCTTC.

The genes are TRBV7-2 and TRBJ1-4, with TRBD1 matching 10 bases. Germline V lookup: CDR1 SGHTA, CDR2 FQGNSA. This CDR3 has 19 amino acids. V was clipped by 2 bases and J by 4 bases; unmatched bases: 13. Here the CDR3 DNA reads TGTGCCAGCAGCTTAACTATCCCGGGACAGGGGCCTCTTAATGAAAAACTGTTTTTT. Translating it yields CASSLTIPGQGPLNEKLFF. Full variable domain (rest looked up from reference TRBV7-2 and TRBJ1-4): GAGVSQSPSNKVTEKGKDVELRCDPISGHTALYWYRQSLGQGLEFLIYFQGNSAPDKSGLPSDRFSAERTGGSVSTLTIQRTQQEDSAVYLCASSLTIPGQGPLNEKLFFGSGTQLSVL.

This chain connects TRBV9 to TRBJ2-3; D perhaps matches TRBD1 (6 bases). Germline V gene lookup returns CDR1 SGDLS and CDR2 YYNGEE. With 4 bases removed from V and 15 bases from J, the gap between germline ends came to 21 bases. The CDR3 totals 13 residues. The CDR3 nucleotides are TGTGCCAGCAGCCCAACGCCCGGGACAAGACCTTATTTT. It translates to CASSPTPGTRPYF. Variable domain in full (rest from reference TRBV9 and TRBJ2-3): DSGVTQTPKHLITATGQRVTLRCSPRSGDLSVYWYQQSLDQGLQFLIQYYNGEERAKGNILERFSAQQFPDLHSELNLSSLELGDSALYFCASSPTPGTRPYFGPGTRLTVL.

V gene TRBV5-1 combines with J gene TRBJ1-3; D unresolved. The V end lost 4 bases, the J end lost 0 bases, and 11 bases lay between the germline ends. The CDR3 length is 15 residues. Germline CDR1 and CDR2: SGHRS and YFSETQ. The CDR3 protein is CASSQALDSGNTIYF. CDR3 in DNA: TGCGCCAGCAGCCAAGCCCTCGACTCTGGAAACACCATATATTTT.

This chain joins TRBV5-1 and TRBJ1-1; D perhaps matches TRBD1 (6 bases). Germline-derived CDR1 and CDR2 are SGHRS and YFSETQ. V was trimmed by 2 bases and J by 7 bases, leaving 15 bases between them. The CDR3 totals 14 residues. CDR3 DNA: TGCGCCAGCAGCTTACAGGGAAATATTGGTGAAGCTTTCTTT. Encoded protein: CASSLQGNIGEAFF.

This clone was seen a handful of times. This rearrangement joins TRBV12-3 or TRBV12-4 to TRBJ1-1; D remains unclear. Trimming removed 1 base from V and 8 bases from J, with 11 bases in between. This CDR3 is built from 13 residues. The CDR3 protein is CASSLGPTAEAFF. CDR3 DNA: TGTGCCAGCAGTTTAGGGCCCACAGCAGAAGCTTTCTTT.

The chain links TRBV14 to TRBJ1-1, with D maybe TRBD1 (5 bases). Trimming removed 4 bases at V and 4 bases at J, with 13 bases between. There are 14 residues in the CDR3. Germline V gene data show CDR1 as SGHDN and CDR2 as FVKESK. CDR3 DNA: TGTGCCAGCAGCCCAGCCCTGGGGGGCACTGAAGCTTTCTTT. This translates into CASSPALGGTEAFF.

The V gene is TRBV5-3, the J gene TRBJ1-3; 7 bases match TRBD1. TRBV5-3 is identified as an open reading frame with a role that is uncertain. Losses at the gene ends were 5 bases for V and 0 bases for J; bases not matched to a gene: 23. The CDR3 has 21 amino acids. The DNA of the CDR3 is TGTGCCAGAAGACCCGTTGCGTACCGGGACAGTGTTAACTCCTCTGGAAACACCATATATTTT. Its translation is CARRPVAYRDSVNSSGNTIYF.

V usage is TRBV12-3 or TRBV12-4 and J usage is TRBJ1-4; 8 bases agree with TRBD1. The V segment lost 3 bases and the J segment 8 bases; nucleotides outside the gene matches: 2. The CDR3 extends over 13 amino acids. CDR3 residues: CASSFRGQEKLFF. DNA for the CDR3: TGTGCCAGCAGTTTCAGGGGGCAGGAAAAACTGTTTTTT.

The chain employs TRBV3-1 (or the pseudogene TRBV3-2) and TRBJ1-1; a weak D match, TRBD1 (5 bases). V lost 3 bases and J lost 11, with 25 bases in between. The germline gives CDR1 LGHDT, CDR2 YNNKEL (reference sequence). The CDR3 length is 16 residues. In DNA, the CDR3 is TGTGCCAGCAGCCATTCTACCGGGACTGGGGGAGGGGAGGCTTTCTTT. Protein sequence: CASSHSTGTGGGEAFF.

The rearrangement links TRBV27 to TRBJ2-5, with 10 positions matching TRBD1. The CDR3 has 15 residues. CDR1 is MNHEY, CDR2 SMNVEV, per germline (reference sequence). V dropped 8 bases and J dropped 1; count of bases not matched to a gene: 7. The CDR3 sequence: CASGQGGRAQETQYF. The CDR3, as DNA: TGTGCCAGCGGACAGGGGGGACGGGCCCAAGAGACCCAGTACTTC.

The rearrangement links TRBV5-1 to TRBJ2-5; weak D call: TRBD2 (6 bases). Germline CDR1 and CDR2: SGHRS and YFSETQ. The CDR3 is 14 residues long. V lost 4 bases to trimming and J lost 0 bases, with 10 bases between them. CDR3 in DNA: TGCGCCAGCAGCGCGGGGATGTACCAAGAGACCCAGTACTTC. It translates to CASSAGMYQETQYF.

V is TRBV4-2 and J is TRBJ2-3; 8 bases line up with TRBD1. Losses at the gene ends were 0 bases for V and 4 bases for J; bases not matched to a gene: 3. Per the germline V gene, CDR1 is LGHNA and CDR2 is YNFKEQ. The CDR3 covers 15 residues. CDR3 nucleotide sequence: TGTGCCAGCAGCCAAGAGGACAGGGTACCAGATACGCAGTATTTT. Translating it yields CASSQEDRVPDTQYF.

V is TRBV5-1 and J is TRBJ1-4, with 9 bases lining up with TRBD1. Unmatched junction bases numbered 11, after V lost 3 bases and J lost 8 bases. This CDR3 is 16 amino acids long. CDR1 SGHRS and CDR2 YFSETQ come from the germline V gene. The CDR3 DNA is TGCGCCAGCAGCTCTGCTTTGGGACAGGGAGACGAAAAACTGTTTTTT. The encoded protein is CASSSALGQGDEKLFF.

The V and J genes are TRBV7-8 and TRBJ2-5; 10 bases line up with TRBD1. Unmatched junction bases numbered 12, after V lost 4 bases and J lost 4 bases. Germline lookup yields CDR1 SGHVS and CDR2 FQNEAQ. This CDR3 has 17 residues. The CDR3 spells CASSSPGQGLQGETQYF. The CDR3 DNA reads TGTGCCAGCAGCTCACCGGGACAGGGGTTACAAGGAGAGACCCAGTACTTC.

The V call is TRBV29-1, the J call TRBJ1-2; the match to TRBD1 covers 9 bases. Trimming cost V 7 bases and J 3 bases; bases outside gene matches: 3. The CDR3 is 12 amino acids. Germline lookup yields CDR1 SQVTM and CDR2 ANQGSEA. Here the CDR3 reads CSATGGDYGYTF. CDR3 bases: TGCAGCGCTACAGGGGGCGACTATGGCTACACCTTC.

This clone was seen more than once but under ten times. The chain recombines TRBV5-4 with TRBJ2-5, with 7 bases identical to TRBD1. CDR1 and CDR2 from the germline V gene are SGHNT and YYREEE (reference sequence). The CDR3 runs to 14 residues. The V and J ends lost 4 bases and 0 bases, in that order; junction bases with no gene match: 3. The chain's CDR3 is CASSRGTDQETQYF. Here the CDR3 DNA reads TGTGCCAGCAGCCGAGGGACAGACCAAGAGACCCAGTACTTC. Complete variable domain (other parts from reference TRBV5-4 and TRBJ2-5): ETGVTQSPTHLIKTRGQQVTLRCSSQSGHNTVSWYQQALGQGPQFIFQYYREEENGRGNFPPRFSGLQFPNYSSELNVNALELDDSALYLCASSRGTDQETQYFGPGTRLLVL.

The chain is built from TRBV3-1 (or the pseudogene TRBV3-2) and TRBJ1-4; D may be TRBD1 (5 bases). The CDR3 loop spans 17 amino acids. From germline, CDR1 is LGHDT and CDR2 YNNKEL (reference sequence). Trimming took 4 bases from V and 3 from J, leaving 18 bases between them. This chain's CDR3 is CASSPMGSGPSNEKLFF. DNA for the CDR3: TGTGCCAGCAGCCCTATGGGGTCAGGGCCTTCTAATGAAAAACTGTTTTTT.

V usage is TRBV29-1 and J usage is TRBJ1-2; D possibly corresponds to TRBD1 (5 bases). CDR1 is SQVTM and CDR2 is ANQGSEA in the germline V gene. The V end lost 7 bases, the J end lost 0 bases, and 15 bases lay between the germline ends. The CDR3 loop spans 14 amino acids. The CDR3 region is CSAGGTATNYGYTF. The CDR3 DNA follows: TGCAGCGCCGGGGGGACGGCCACTAACTATGGCTACACCTTC.